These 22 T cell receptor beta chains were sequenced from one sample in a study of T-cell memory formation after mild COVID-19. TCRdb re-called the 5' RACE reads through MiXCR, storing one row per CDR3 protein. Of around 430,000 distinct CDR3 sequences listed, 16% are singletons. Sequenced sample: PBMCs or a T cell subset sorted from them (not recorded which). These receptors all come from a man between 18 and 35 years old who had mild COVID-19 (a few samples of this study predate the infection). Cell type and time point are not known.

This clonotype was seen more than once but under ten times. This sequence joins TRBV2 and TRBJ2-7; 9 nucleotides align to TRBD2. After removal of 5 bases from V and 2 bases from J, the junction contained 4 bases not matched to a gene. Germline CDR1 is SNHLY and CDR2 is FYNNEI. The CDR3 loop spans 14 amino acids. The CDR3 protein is CASSRASGAYEQYV. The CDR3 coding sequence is TGTGCCAGCAGTCGAGCTAGCGGGGCCTACGAGCAGTACGTC.

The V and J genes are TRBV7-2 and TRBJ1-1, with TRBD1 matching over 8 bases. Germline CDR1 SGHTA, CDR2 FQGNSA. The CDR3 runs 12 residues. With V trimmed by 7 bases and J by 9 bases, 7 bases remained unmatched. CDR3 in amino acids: CASTKRQGQAFF. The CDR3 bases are TGTGCCAGCACCAAACGACAGGGGCAAGCTTTCTTT. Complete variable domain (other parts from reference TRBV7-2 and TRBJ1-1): GAGVSQSPSNKVTEKGKDVELRCDPISGHTALYWYRQSLGQGLEFLIYFQGNSAPDKSGLPSDRFSAERTGGSVSTLTIQRTQQEDSAVYLCASTKRQGQAFFGQGTRLTVV.

Here the CDR3 reads CASSTQAGGLNEQFF. The DNA of the CDR3 is TGTGCCAGCAGCACGCAAGCGGGGGGTTTAAATGAGCAGTTCTTC. The chain joins TRBV12-3 or TRBV12-4 to TRBJ2-1; 9 nucleotides align to TRBD2. The CDR3 has 15 residues. V lost 6 bases, J lost 7 bases, and 10 bases stayed unmatched.

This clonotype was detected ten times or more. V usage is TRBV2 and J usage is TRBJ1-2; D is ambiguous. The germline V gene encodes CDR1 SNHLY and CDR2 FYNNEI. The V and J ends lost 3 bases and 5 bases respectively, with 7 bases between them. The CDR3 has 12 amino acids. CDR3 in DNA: TGTGCCAGCAGTGACAGGTTATATGGCTACACCTTC. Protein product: CASSDRLYGYTF.

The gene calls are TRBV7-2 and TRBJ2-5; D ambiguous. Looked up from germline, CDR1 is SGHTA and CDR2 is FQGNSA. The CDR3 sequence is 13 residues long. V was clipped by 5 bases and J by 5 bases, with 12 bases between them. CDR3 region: CASSRRVEETQYF. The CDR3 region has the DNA TGTGCCAGCAGCCGACGGGTTGAGGAGACCCAGTACTTC.

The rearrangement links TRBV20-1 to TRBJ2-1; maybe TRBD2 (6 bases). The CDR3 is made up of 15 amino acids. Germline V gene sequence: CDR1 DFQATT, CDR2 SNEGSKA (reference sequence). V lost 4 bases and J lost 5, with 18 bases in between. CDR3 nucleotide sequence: TGCAGTGCTACCCGCGGGGCTAGCAGAGACAATGAGCAGTTCTTC. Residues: CSATRGASRDNEQFF.

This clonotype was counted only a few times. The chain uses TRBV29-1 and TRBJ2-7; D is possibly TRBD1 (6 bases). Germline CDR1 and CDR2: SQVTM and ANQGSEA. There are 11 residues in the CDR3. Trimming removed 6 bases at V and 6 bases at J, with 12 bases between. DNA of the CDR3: TGCAGCGTCGTTAGGGGGTTCGAGCAGTACGTC. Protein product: CSVVRGFEQYV.

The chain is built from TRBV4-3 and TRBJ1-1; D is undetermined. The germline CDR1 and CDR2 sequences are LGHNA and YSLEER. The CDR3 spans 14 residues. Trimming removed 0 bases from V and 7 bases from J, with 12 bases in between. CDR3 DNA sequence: TGCGCCAGCAGCCAAGATCCGCTCATATATGAAGCTTTCTTT. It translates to CASSQDPLIYEAFF.

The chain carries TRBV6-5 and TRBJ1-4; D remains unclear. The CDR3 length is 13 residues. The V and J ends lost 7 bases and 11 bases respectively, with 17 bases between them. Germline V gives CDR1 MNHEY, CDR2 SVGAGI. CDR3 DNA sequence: TGTGCCAGCACCCGGTCCTCTAGTGGGAAACTGTTTTTT. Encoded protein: CASTRSSSGKLFF.

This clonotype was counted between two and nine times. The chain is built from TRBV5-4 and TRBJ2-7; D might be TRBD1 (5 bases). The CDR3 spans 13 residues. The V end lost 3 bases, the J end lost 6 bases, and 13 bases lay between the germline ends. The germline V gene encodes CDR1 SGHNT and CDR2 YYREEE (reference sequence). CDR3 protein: CASSSVDTREQYV. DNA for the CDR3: TGTGCCAGCAGCTCTGTGGACACTCGCGAGCAGTACGTC.

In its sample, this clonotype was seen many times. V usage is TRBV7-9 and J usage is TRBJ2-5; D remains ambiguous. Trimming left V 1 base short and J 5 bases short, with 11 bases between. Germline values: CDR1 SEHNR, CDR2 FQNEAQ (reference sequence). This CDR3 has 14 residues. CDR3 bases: TGTGCCAGCAGCTTAGGCTCGGGCATGGAGACCCAGTACTTC. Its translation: CASSLGSGMETQYF.

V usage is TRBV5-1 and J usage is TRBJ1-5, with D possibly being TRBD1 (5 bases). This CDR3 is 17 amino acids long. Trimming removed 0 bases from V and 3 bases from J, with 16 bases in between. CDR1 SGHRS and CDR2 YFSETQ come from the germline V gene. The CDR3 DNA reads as TGCGCCAGCAGCTTGGGACCCGGCGGGGGACTCAATCAGCCCCAGCATTTT. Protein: CASSLGPGGGLNQPQHF. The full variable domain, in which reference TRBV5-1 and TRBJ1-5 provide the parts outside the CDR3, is KAGVTQTPRYLIKTRGQQVTLSCSPISGHRSVSWYQQTPGQGLQFLFEYFSETQRNKGNFPGRFSGRQFSNSRSEMNVSTLELGDSALYLCASSLGPGGGLNQPQHFGDGTRLSIL.

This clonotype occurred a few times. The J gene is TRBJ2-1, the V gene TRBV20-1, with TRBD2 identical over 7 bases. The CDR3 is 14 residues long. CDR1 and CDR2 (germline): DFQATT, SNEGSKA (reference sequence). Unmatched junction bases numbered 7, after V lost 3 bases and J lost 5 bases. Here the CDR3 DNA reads TGCAGTGCTAGCGTTGCGGGGGTCAACAATGAGCAGTTCTTC. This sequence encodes CSASVAGVNNEQFF.

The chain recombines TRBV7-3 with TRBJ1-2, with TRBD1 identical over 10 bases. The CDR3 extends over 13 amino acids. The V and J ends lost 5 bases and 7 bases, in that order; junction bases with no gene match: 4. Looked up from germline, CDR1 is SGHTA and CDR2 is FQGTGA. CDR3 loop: CASSGDRGLGYTF. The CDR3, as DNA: TGTGCCAGCAGCGGCGACAGGGGGCTTGGCTACACCTTC.

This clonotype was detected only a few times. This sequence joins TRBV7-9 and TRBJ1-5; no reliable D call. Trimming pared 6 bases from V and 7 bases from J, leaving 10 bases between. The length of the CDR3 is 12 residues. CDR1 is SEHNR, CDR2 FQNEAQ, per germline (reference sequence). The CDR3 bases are TGTGCCAGCAGTCCCGACGGACAGCCCCAGCATTTT. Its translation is CASSPDGQPQHF.

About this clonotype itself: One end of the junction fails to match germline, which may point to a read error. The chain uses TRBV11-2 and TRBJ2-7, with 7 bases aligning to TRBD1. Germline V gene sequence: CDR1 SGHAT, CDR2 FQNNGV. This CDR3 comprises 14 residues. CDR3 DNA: TGTGCCAGCAGCCTAGACGACAGGGTCCACGAGCAGTACTTC. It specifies CASSLDDRVHEQYF.

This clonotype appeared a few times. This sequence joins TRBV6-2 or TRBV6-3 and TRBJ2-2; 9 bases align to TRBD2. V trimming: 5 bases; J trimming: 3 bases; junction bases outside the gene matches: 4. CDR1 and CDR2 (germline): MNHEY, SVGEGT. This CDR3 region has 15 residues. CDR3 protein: CASSGTSSDTGELFF. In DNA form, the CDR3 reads TGTGCCAGCAGTGGGACTAGCTCGGACACCGGGGAGCTGTTTTTT.

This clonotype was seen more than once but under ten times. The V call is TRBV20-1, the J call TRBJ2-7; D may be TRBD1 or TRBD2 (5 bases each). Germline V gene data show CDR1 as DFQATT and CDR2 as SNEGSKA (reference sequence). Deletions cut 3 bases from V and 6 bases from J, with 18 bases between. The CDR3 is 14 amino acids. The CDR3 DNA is TGCAGTGCTAGCCCTTCCCATGGGACCTCCGAGCAGTACTTC. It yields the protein CSASPSHGTSEQYF.

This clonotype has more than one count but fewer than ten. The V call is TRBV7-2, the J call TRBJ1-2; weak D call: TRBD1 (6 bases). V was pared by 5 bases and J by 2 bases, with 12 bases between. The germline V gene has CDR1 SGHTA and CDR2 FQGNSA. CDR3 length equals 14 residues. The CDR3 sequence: CASSPGAGNYGYTF. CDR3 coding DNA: TGTGCCAGCAGCCCAGGGGCAGGAAACTATGGCTACACCTTC.

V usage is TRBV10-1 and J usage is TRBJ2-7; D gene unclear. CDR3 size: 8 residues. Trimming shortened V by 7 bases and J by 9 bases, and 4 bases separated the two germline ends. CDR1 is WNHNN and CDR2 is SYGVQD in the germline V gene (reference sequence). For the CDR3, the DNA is TGCGCCAGCATCGTGCAGTACGTC. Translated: CASIVQYV.

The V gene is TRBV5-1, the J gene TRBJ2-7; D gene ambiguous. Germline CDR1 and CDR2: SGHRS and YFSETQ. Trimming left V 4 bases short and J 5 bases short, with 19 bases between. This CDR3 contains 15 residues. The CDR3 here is CASSVGDVRVDEQYF. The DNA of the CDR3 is TGCGCCAGCAGCGTGGGTGACGTCCGGGTCGACGAGCAGTACTTC. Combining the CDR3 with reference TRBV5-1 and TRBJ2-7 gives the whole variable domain KAGVTQTPRYLIKTRGQQVTLSCSPISGHRSVSWYQQTPGQGLQFLFEYFSETQRNKGNFPGRFSGRQFSNSRSEMNVSTLELGDSALYLCASSVGDVRVDEQYFGPGTRLTVT.

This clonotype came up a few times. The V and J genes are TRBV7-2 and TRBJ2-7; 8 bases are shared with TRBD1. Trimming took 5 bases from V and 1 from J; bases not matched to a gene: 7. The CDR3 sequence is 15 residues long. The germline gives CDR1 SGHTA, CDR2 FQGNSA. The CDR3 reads CASSRRTGSSYEQYF. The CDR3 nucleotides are TGTGCCAGCAGCCGTAGGACAGGGTCGTCCTACGAGCAGTACTTC.